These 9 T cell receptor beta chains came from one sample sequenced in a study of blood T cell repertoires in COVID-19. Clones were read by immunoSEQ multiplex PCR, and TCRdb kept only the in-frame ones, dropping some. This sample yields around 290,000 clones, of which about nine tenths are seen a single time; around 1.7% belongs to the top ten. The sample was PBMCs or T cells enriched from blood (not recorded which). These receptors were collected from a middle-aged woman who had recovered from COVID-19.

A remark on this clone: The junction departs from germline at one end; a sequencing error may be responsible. CDR3 in DNA: TGTGCCAGCAGTAAAGCAGGGGGCGGTAATGAAAAACTGTTTTTT. Translation gives CASSKAGGGNEKLFF. This rearrangement joins TRBV6-1 to TRBJ1-4; 8 bases are a match to TRBD1. Germline V gene sequence: CDR1 MNHNS, CDR2 SASEGT. The CDR3 covers 15 residues.

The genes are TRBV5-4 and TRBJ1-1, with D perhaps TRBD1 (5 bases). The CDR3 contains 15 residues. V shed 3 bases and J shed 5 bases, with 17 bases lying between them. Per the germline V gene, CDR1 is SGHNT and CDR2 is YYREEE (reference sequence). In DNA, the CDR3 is TGTGCCAGCAGCTGGGGGGTGGCGCGAGGAACTGAAGCTTTCTTT. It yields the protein CASSWGVARGTEAFF.

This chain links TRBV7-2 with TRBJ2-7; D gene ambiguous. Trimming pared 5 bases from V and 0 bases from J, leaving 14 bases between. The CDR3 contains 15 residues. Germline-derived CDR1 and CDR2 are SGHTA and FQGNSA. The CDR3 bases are TGTGCCAGCAGCCCGCGTTCCGCCGTCTCCTACGAGCAGTACTTC. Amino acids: CASSPRSAVSYEQYF.

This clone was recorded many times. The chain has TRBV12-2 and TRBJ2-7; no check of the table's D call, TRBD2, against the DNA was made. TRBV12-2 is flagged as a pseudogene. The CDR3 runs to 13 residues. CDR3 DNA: TGTGCAAGTCGCTTTGTTCTCCCCTACGAGCAGTACTTC. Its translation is CASRFVLPYEQYF.

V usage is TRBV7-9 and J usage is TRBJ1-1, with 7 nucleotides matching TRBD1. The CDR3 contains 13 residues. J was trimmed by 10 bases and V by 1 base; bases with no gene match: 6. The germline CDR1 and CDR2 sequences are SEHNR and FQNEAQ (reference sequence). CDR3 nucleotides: TGTGCCAGCAGCTTAGTCGGCAGGGGGTTAGCTTTCTTT. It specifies CASSLVGRGLAFF.

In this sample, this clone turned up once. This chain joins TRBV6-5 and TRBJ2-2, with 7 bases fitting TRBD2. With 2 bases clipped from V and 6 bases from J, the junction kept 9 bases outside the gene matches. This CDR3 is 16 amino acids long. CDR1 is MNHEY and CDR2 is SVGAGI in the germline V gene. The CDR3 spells CASSYPAGREAGELFF. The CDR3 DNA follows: TGTGCCAGCAGTTACCCGGCGGGCCGGGAGGCCGGGGAGCTGTTTTTT.

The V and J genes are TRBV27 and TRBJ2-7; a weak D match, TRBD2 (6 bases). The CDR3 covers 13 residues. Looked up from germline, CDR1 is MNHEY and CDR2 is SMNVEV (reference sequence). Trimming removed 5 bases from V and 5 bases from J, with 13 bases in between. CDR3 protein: CASSPLGGNEQYF. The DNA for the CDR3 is TGTGCCAGCAGTCCCCTTGGGGGGAACGAGCAGTACTTC.

In nucleotides, the CDR3 is TGTGCCAGCTCACCCATCCTCCGGGAAGTGCCTGGAAACACCATATATTTT. It specifies CASSPILREVPGNTIYF. The chain employs TRBV18 and TRBJ1-3, with D unresolved. The CDR3 sequence is 17 residues long. Germline V gives CDR1 KGHSH, CDR2 LQKENI. With 3 bases removed from V and 2 bases from J, the gap between germline ends came to 17 bases. The variable domain in full, with the rest retrieved from reference TRBV18 and TRBJ1-3, is NAGVMQNPRHLVRRRGQEARLRCSPMKGHSHVYWYRQLPEEGLKFMVYLQKENIIDESGMPKERFSAEFPKEGPSILRIQQVVRGDSAAYFCASSPILREVPGNTIYFGEGSWLTVV.

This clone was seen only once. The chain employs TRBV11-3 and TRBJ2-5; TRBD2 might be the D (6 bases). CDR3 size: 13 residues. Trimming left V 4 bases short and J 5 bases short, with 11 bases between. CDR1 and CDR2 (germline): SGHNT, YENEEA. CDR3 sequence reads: CASSSGTWETQYF. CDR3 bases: TGTGCCAGCAGCTCGGGGACTTGGGAGACCCAGTACTTC.